These 31 T cell receptor beta chains were sequenced from one sample in a study of T-cell memory formation after mild COVID-19. TCRdb called the 5' RACE reads again in MiXCR, with one record for every CDR3 protein. The profile shows 40,000 to 45,000 distinct CDR3 sequences, approximately 9.6% of them singletons. Material for sequencing was PBMCs or a T cell subset sorted from them (not recorded which). The source is an adult woman who had mild COVID-19 (a few samples of this study predate the infection). Cell type and time point are not known.

The chain has TRBV20-1 and TRBJ2-3, with 10 bases aligning to TRBD2. The J segment lost 3 bases and the V segment lost 0 bases, leaving 3 bases of the junction unmatched. The germline V gene has CDR1 DFQATT and CDR2 SNEGSKA (reference sequence). The CDR3 loop spans 15 amino acids. CDR3 nucleotides: TGCAGTGCTAGAGATCTACTAGCGGGGACAGATACGCAGTATTTT. Translation: CSARDLLAGTDTQYF.

The chain employs TRBV27 and TRBJ2-1; D is unclear. Germline V CDR1 and CDR2: MNHEY, SMNVEV (reference sequence). With 0 bases removed from V and 9 bases from J, the gap between germline ends came to 6 bases. The CDR3 spans 12 residues. CDR3 bases: TGTGCCAGCAGTTTATCGGGCCTTGAGCAGTTCTTC. It yields the protein CASSLSGLEQFF.

This clonotype came up a few times. For the CDR3, the DNA is TGTGCCAGCAGCTTAGCAGCTGGAACCCTCTACAATGAGCAGTTCTTC. Protein product: CASSLAAGTLYNEQFF. This rearrangement joins TRBV11-2 to TRBJ2-1, with D unclear. There are 16 residues in the CDR3. V was clipped by 1 base and J by 3 bases, with 13 bases between them. Germline-derived CDR1 and CDR2 are SGHAT and FQNNGV.

This clonotype was recorded many times. This chain connects TRBV29-1 to TRBJ1-3; D is possibly TRBD1 (6 bases). This CDR3 comprises 14 residues. Germline V lookup: CDR1 SQVTM, CDR2 ANQGSEA. With 5 bases removed from V and 3 bases from J, the gap between germline ends came to 14 bases. CDR3 DNA: TGCAGCGTTTTCGACAGGAATAATGGAAACACCATATATTTT. It yields the protein CSVFDRNNGNTIYF.

The chain uses TRBV5-4 and TRBJ2-3; TRBD2 agrees at 14 bases. After removal of 4 bases from V and 7 bases from J, the junction contained 5 bases not matched to a gene. There are 15 residues in the CDR3. Germline lookup yields CDR1 SGHNT and CDR2 YYREEE (reference sequence). The CDR3 DNA is TGTGCCAGCAGCCCCCGGACTAGCGGGAGGAATACGCAGTATTTT. Its translation is CASSPRTSGRNTQYF.

This chain connects TRBV7-9 to TRBJ1-2; no definite D call. This CDR3 is built from 14 residues. Trimming shortened V by 0 bases and J by 1 base, and 6 bases separated the two germline ends. The germline CDR1 and CDR2 sequences are SEHNR and FQNEAQ (reference sequence). The CDR3 DNA follows: TGTGCCAGCAGCTTAGCGCGGGGTAACTATGGCTACACCTTC. It is translated as CASSLARGNYGYTF.

The V and J genes are TRBV7-6 and TRBJ2-6, with D possibly being TRBD2 (5 bases). This CDR3 contains 14 residues. Germline V gene sequence: CDR1 SGHVS, CDR2 FNYEAQ. The V and J ends lost 3 bases and 11 bases respectively, with 14 bases between them. CDR3 DNA sequence: TGTGCCAGCAGCTTTTTATTGGGTAGCGACGTCCTGACTTTC. It is translated as CASSFLLGSDVLTF. Variable domain in full (rest from reference TRBV7-6 and TRBJ2-6): GAGVSQSPRYKVTKRGQDVALRCDPISGHVSLYWYRQALGQGPEFLTYFNYEAQQDKSGLPNDRFSAERPEGSISTLTIQRTEQRDSAMYRCASSFLLGSDVLTFGAGSRLTVL.

The genes are TRBV7-9 and TRBJ1-2; TRBD1 is a possible D gene (6 bases). V was clipped by 6 bases and J by 4 bases, with 15 bases between them. Germline V lookup: CDR1 SEHNR, CDR2 FQNEAQ (reference sequence). The CDR3 sequence is 14 residues long. CDR3 sequence reads: CASSLQGQAYGYTF. The DNA of the CDR3 is TGTGCCAGCAGTCTACAGGGCCAGGCCTATGGCTACACCTTC.

Many counts were recorded for this clonotype. V gene TRBV4-1 combines with J gene TRBJ2-1; 9 nucleotides agree with TRBD1. This CDR3 is 14 amino acids long. With V trimmed by 3 bases and J by 7 bases, 4 bases remained unmatched. Germline CDR1 MGHRA, CDR2 YSYEKL. The CDR3: CASSQPGQGNEQFF. DNA of the CDR3: TGCGCCAGCAGCCAGCCGGGACAGGGAAATGAGCAGTTCTTC.

The rearrangement links TRBV5-1 to TRBJ2-2, with TRBD1 matching 9 bases. Germline CDR1 SGHRS, CDR2 YFSETQ. With 4 bases clipped from V and 6 bases from J, the junction kept 10 bases outside the gene matches. The CDR3 has 16 residues. This chain's CDR3 is CASSTGQGRGAGELFF. Here the CDR3 DNA reads TGCGCCAGCAGCACCGGACAGGGGAGAGGCGCCGGGGAGCTGTTTTTT.

This clonotype was observed a handful of times. The V call is TRBV7-9, the J call TRBJ2-1, with D possibly matching TRBD2 (6 bases). The CDR3 totals 13 residues. V was pared by 5 bases and J by 10 bases, with 15 bases between. Germline CDR1 and CDR2: SEHNR and FQNEAQ (reference sequence). DNA of the CDR3: TGTGCCAGCAGCCAGACCCGGGAGACGGAGCAGTTCTTC. This encodes CASSQTRETEQFF.

The J gene is TRBJ2-1, the V gene TRBV5-6, with 8 bases aligning to TRBD2. Germline V gene data show CDR1 as SGHDT and CDR2 as YYEEEE. This CDR3 contains 16 residues. V lost 1 base, J lost 2 bases, and 5 bases stayed unmatched. Here the CDR3 reads CASSLRRLAPYNEQFF. In nucleotides, the CDR3 is TGTGCCAGCAGCTTGAGAAGACTAGCGCCCTACAATGAGCAGTTCTTC.

This clonotype was detected ten times or more. The chain has TRBV7-2 and TRBJ2-7; the D gene could be TRBD1 or TRBD2 (5 bases each). The germline gives CDR1 SGHTA, CDR2 FQGNSA. CDR3 length: 15 amino acids. The V end lost 4 bases, the J end lost 6 bases, and 19 bases lay between the germline ends. The CDR3 region is CASSSSGTASGEQYF. The CDR3 DNA reads as TGTGCCAGCAGCTCTTCCGGGACGGCTTCGGGCGAGCAGTACTTC.

This clonotype was counted many times. The chain links TRBV4-1 to TRBJ1-5, with unresolved D. The CDR3 spans 13 residues. CDR1 is MGHRA and CDR2 is YSYEKL in the germline V gene. V lost 0 bases and J 7 bases, leaving 7 bases between the germline ends. The CDR3 DNA follows: TGCGCCAGCAGCCAAGATCGCCAACAGCCCCAGCATTTT. Protein sequence: CASSQDRQQPQHF.

The chain employs TRBV20-1 and TRBJ2-2, with D perhaps being TRBD1 or TRBD2 (5 bases each). The CDR3 runs 12 residues. The germline V gene encodes CDR1 DFQATT and CDR2 SNEGSKA (reference sequence). Trimming stripped 0 bases from V and 6 bases from J, with 5 bases between. The CDR3 nucleotides are TGCAGTGCTAGAGAGGGGGCCGGGGAGCTGTTTTTT. This sequence encodes CSAREGAGELFF.

This clonotype was picked up many times. The chain couples TRBV7-8 to TRBJ2-1, with 8 bases aligning to TRBD2. With V trimmed by 3 bases and J by 6 bases, 16 bases remained unmatched. The CDR3 loop spans 18 amino acids. The germline CDR1 and CDR2 sequences are SGHVS and FQNEAQ. The CDR3: CASSLDELAVEDFNEQFF. CDR3 coding DNA: TGTGCCAGCAGCTTGGACGAACTAGCGGTCGAAGATTTCAATGAGCAGTTCTTC.

This clonotype was found many times. The J gene is TRBJ1-1, the V gene TRBV5-6, with TRBD1 as a possible D gene (6 bases). Germline loops: CDR1 SGHDT, CDR2 YYEEEE. The V end was cut by 4 bases, the J end by 0 bases, with 22 bases between. This CDR3 has 18 residues. This CDR3 reads CASSPEEVGAPLNTEAFF. CDR3 DNA sequence: TGTGCCAGCAGCCCGGAGGAGGTGGGGGCCCCTTTGAACACTGAAGCTTTCTTT.

J is TRBJ2-7 and V is TRBV11-2; 9 nucleotides line up with TRBD1. The CDR3 consists of 17 residues. Germline V lookup: CDR1 SGHAT, CDR2 FQNNGV. V shed 4 bases and J 3 bases; nucleotides not matched to a gene: 13. CDR3 sequence reads: CASSSRGLGDRDYEQYF. The CDR3 nucleotides read TGTGCCAGCAGCTCCCGCGGGCTGGGGGACAGGGACTACGAGCAGTACTTC.

This clonotype was found many times. This chain joins TRBV11-3 and TRBJ1-2, with D unclear. Germline V gives CDR1 SGHNT, CDR2 YENEEA. The germline V and J ends were trimmed by 4 bases and 4 bases, with 10 bases remaining between them. The CDR3 is 13 residues long. CDR3 in DNA: TGTGCCAGCAGCTACAAGGCCCTCTATGGCTACACCTTC. This encodes CASSYKALYGYTF. Full variable domain (remainder filled in from reference TRBV11-3 and TRBJ1-2): EAGVVQSPRYKIIEKKQPVAFWCNPISGHNTLYWYLQNLGQGPELLIRYENEEAVDDSQLPKDRFSAERLKGVDSTLKIQPAELGDSAVYLCASSYKALYGYTFGSGTRLTVV.

This chain links TRBV20-1 with TRBJ1-1; TRBD1 aligns across 7 bases. The V gene end was trimmed by 7 bases and the J gene end by 6 bases; junction bases not matched to a gene: 8. The CDR3 loop spans 12 amino acids. Germline V CDR1 and CDR2: DFQATT, SNEGSKA (reference sequence). Written as DNA, the CDR3 is TGCAGTGTCTCACAGGGGAAGTCTGAAGCTTTCTTT. Encoded protein: CSVSQGKSEAFF.

The gene calls are TRBV2 and TRBJ2-7; no reliable D call. Trimming took off 4 bases at V and 3 bases at J, with 13 bases between the two ends. Germline CDR1 reads SNHLY; CDR2 reads FYNNEI. CDR3 length: 14 residues. This CDR3 is CASSAASRSYEQYF. CDR3 sequence (DNA): TGTGCCAGCAGTGCCGCCAGCAGGAGCTACGAGCAGTACTTC. The complete variable domain, with remaining parts taken from reference TRBV2 and TRBJ2-7, reads EPEVTQTPSHQVTQMGQEVILRCVPISNHLYFYWYRQILGQKVEFLVSFYNNEISEKSEIFDDQFSVERPDGSNFTLKIRSTKLEDSAMYFCASSAASRSYEQYFGPGTRLTVT.

The rearrangement links TRBV20-1 to TRBJ2-1; 9 positions agree with TRBD2. Per the germline V gene, CDR1 is DFQATT and CDR2 is SNEGSKA (reference sequence). V dropped 0 bases and J dropped 8; count of bases not matched to a gene: 8. The CDR3 extends over 15 amino acids. CDR3 bases: TGCAGTGCTAGAGATCTGGGCGGGAGGGCTCATGAGCAGTTCTTC. Translating it yields CSARDLGGRAHEQFF.

This rearrangement joins TRBV7-2 to TRBJ2-7; D may be TRBD2 (6 bases). V dropped 5 bases and J dropped 0 bases, with 11 bases sitting between them. The CDR3 runs to 14 residues. CDR1 is SGHTA, CDR2 FQGNSA, per germline. The CDR3 protein is CASSPRLDSYEQYF. DNA of the CDR3: TGTGCCAGCAGCCCTAGACTAGACTCCTACGAGCAGTACTTC.

The V call is TRBV2, the J call TRBJ2-7; D is possibly TRBD1 or TRBD2 (6 bases each). V lost 3 bases and J lost 0, with 12 bases in between. The CDR3 length is 15 residues. Germline V gene sequence: CDR1 SNHLY, CDR2 FYNNEI. CDR3 residues: CASSEGGQLSYEQYF. The CDR3 DNA reads as TGTGCCAGCAGTGAGGGAGGACAGCTCTCCTACGAGCAGTACTTC. The whole variable domain, filled in from reference TRBV2 and TRBJ2-7, reads EPEVTQTPSHQVTQMGQEVILRCVPISNHLYFYWYRQILGQKVEFLVSFYNNEISEKSEIFDDQFSVERPDGSNFTLKIRSTKLEDSAMYFCASSEGGQLSYEQYFGPGTRLTVT.

The table lists this clonotype with a few counts. At one end, the junction sequence differs from germline, possibly due to a read error. This CDR3 reads CAISLRPSSYEQYF. CDR3 nucleotide sequence: TGTGCCATCAGCTTGCGTCCATCCTCCTACGAGCAGTACTTC. The gene calls are TRBV5-6 and TRBJ2-7, with D hard to call. From germline, CDR1 is SGHDT and CDR2 YYEEEE. CDR3 size: 14 residues.

This clonotype came up a few times. The CDR3 is CSARSGREFNEQFF. DNA for the CDR3: TGCAGTGCTAGAAGCGGGAGGGAATTCAATGAGCAGTTCTTC. J is TRBJ2-1 and V is TRBV20-1, with TRBD2 identical over 10 bases. Unmatched junction bases numbered 4, after V lost 2 bases and J lost 6 bases. Germline CDR1 DFQATT, CDR2 SNEGSKA (reference sequence). CDR3 length: 14 residues.

This rearrangement joins TRBV5-1 to TRBJ1-2; 10 positions match TRBD1. The CDR3 is made up of 17 amino acids. Unmatched junction bases numbered 11, after V lost 0 bases and J lost 6 bases. Per germline, CDR1 SGHRS and CDR2 YFSETQ. CDR3 region: CASSLEPVGQGMDGYTF. CDR3 nucleotides: TGCGCCAGCAGCTTGGAGCCTGTGGGACAGGGGATGGATGGCTACACCTTC.

J is TRBJ2-7 and V is TRBV4-1; TRBD1 is a possible D gene (6 bases). The CDR3 is made up of 14 amino acids. Trimming removed 1 base at V and 5 bases at J, with 12 bases between. The germline gives CDR1 MGHRA, CDR2 YSYEKL. The CDR3 loop is CASSQANRVNEQYF. For the CDR3, the DNA is TGCGCCAGCAGCCAAGCTAACAGGGTCAACGAGCAGTACTTC.

V and J are TRBV7-2 and TRBJ1-2; D might be TRBD1 (5 bases). Germline values: CDR1 SGHTA, CDR2 FQGNSA. V lost 2 bases and J lost 6, with 13 bases in between. CDR3 size: 14 residues. The CDR3 nucleotides are TGTGCCAGCAGCTTACTCCCAGGGAAGGATGGCTACACCTTC. It specifies CASSLLPGKDGYTF.

This chain uses TRBV30 with TRBJ2-1, with 8 nucleotides matching TRBD2. This CDR3 comprises 16 residues. Germline V lookup: CDR1 GTSNPN, CDR2 SVGIG (reference sequence). V lost 0 bases, J lost 4 bases, and 8 bases stayed unmatched. The chain's CDR3 is CAWSVRSGSSYNEQFF. The CDR3 nucleotides are TGTGCCTGGAGTGTACGGAGCGGGAGTAGTTACAATGAGCAGTTCTTC.

A few counts support this clonotype. The chain links TRBV7-9 to TRBJ2-3; 7 bases match TRBD2. CDR3 length: 16 amino acids. V shed 5 bases, J shed 0 bases, and the junction held 8 bases outside the gene matches. CDR1 is SEHNR, CDR2 FQNEAQ, per germline (reference sequence). The CDR3 reads CASSLIRAGSTDTQYF. The CDR3 DNA sequence: TGTGCCAGCAGCCTAATCCGAGCGGGGAGCACAGATACGCAGTATTTT.